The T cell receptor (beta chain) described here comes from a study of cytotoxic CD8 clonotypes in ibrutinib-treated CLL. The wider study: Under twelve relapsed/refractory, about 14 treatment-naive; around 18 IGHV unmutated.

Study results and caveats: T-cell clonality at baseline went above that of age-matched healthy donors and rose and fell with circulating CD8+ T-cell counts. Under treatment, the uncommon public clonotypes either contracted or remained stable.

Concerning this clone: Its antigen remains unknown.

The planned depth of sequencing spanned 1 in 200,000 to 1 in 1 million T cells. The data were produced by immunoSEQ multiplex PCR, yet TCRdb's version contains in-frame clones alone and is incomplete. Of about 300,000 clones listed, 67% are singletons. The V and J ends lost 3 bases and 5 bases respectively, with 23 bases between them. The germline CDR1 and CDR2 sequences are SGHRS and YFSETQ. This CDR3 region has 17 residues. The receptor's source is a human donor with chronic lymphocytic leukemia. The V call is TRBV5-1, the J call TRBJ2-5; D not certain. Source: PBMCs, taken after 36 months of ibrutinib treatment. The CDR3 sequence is CASSWGESRPPRETQYF. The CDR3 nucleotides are TGCGCCAGCAGCTGGGGTGAGTCTAGGCCACCTCGGGAGACCCAGTACTTC.